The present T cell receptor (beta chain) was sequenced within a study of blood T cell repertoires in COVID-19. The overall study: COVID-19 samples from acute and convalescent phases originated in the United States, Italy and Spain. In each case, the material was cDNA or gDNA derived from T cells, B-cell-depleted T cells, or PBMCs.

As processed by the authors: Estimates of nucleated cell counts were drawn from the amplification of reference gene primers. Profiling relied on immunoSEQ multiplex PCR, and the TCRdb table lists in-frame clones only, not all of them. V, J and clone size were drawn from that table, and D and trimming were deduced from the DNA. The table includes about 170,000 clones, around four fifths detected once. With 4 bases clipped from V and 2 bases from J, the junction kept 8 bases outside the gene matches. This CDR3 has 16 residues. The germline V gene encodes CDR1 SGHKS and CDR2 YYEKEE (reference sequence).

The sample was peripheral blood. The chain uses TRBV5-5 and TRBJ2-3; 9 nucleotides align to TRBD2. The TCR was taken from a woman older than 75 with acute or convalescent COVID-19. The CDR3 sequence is CASSLSGSGVTDTQYF. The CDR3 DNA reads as TGTGCCAGCAGCCTTAGCGGGAGTGGGGTCACAGATACGCAGTATTTT.